Listed below are T cell receptor beta chains from one sample, sequenced in a study of OX40 agonist ivuxolimab in advanced cancers. Data came from immunoSEQ multiplex PCR; TCRdb stores just in-frame clones and leaves some out. The sample holds tens of thousands of clones, approximately 89% seen once. The sample in question was CD4+ or CD8+ T cells sorted from blood, obtained in a trial of the OX40 agonist ivuxolimab. The receptors here all came from an adult with an advanced solid tumor such as melanoma, head and neck, liver or kidney cancer. Both conserved end residues are part of each CDR3. D genes are given only for firm matches. Not all rows give a size; the values are once, few, many and, for expanded clones, a class.

>-|15|TRBJ1-2|TRBV4-1|TRBD1
CASRTRDSDSYGYTF
TGCGCCAGCAGGACCCGGGACAGCGATTCTTATGGCTACACCTTC
>-|16|TRBJ1-4|TRBV6-1|-
CASSEVGRQGIGKLFF
TGTGCCAGCAGTGAGGTGGGGCGGCAGGGTATTGGAAAACTGTTTTTT
>few|14|TRBJ2-7|TRBV6-5|-
CASSYSLAMFEQYF
TGTGCCAGCAGTTACTCGCTAGCGATGTTCGAGCAGTACTTC
>-|15|TRBJ1-5|TRBV6-1|TRBD1
CASSLTTGGNQPQHF
TGTGCCAGCAGCCTAACCACAGGGGGCAATCAGCCCCAGCATTTT
>-|14|TRBJ2-7|TRBV27|TRBD1
CASRLDRASYEQYF
TGTGCCAGCAGGTTGGACAGGGCTTCCTACGAGCAGTACTTC
>-|13|TRBJ2-5|TRBV6-1|TRBD1
CASSRQGQETQYF
TGTGCCAGCAGCCGACAGGGCCAAGAGACCCAGTACTTC
>-|14|TRBJ1-2|TRBV28|-
CASSRPGLNYGYTF
TGTGCCAGCAGCCGACCAGGCCTAAACTATGGCTACACCTTC
>-|14|TRBJ1-1|TRBV7-2|TRBD1
CASSFPTGDTEAFF
TGTGCCAGCAGCTTCCCGACAGGGGACACTGAAGCTTTCTTT
>-|12|TRBJ2-5|TRBV5-4|-
CASRGQQETQYF
TGTGCCAGCAGAGGACAGCAAGAGACCCAGTACTTC
>-|17|TRBJ2-1|TRBV5-6|-
CASSHVAFAGSDYEQFF
TGTGCCAGCAGCCACGTCGCCTTTGCGGGGAGCGACTACGAGCAGTTCTTC
>-|20|TRBJ2-2|TRBV4-1|-
CASSQARGRVGLSNTGELFF
TGCGCCAGCAGCCAAGCTCGTGGCAGGGTGGGGCTCTCGAACACCGGGGAGCTGTTTTTT
>-|19|TRBJ1-2|TRBV4-2|-
CASSQDFLLGGGQYYGYTF
TGTGCCAGCAGCCAAGATTTCCTACTGGGTGGGGGGCAGTACTATGGCTACACCTTC
>-|14|TRBJ2-3|TRBV5-1|-
CASSLATSTDTQYF
TGCGCCAGCAGCTTGGCCACTTCTACAGATACGCAGTATTTT
>-|17|TRBJ2-2|TRBV5-1|TRBD2
CASSRGTSGPNTGELFF
TGCGCCAGCAGCCGCGGGACTAGCGGGCCGAACACCGGGGAGCTGTTTTTT
>-|15|TRBJ2-5|TRBV15|-
CATSPNGETQETQYF
TGTGCCACCAGCCCTAATGGGGAAACACAAGAGACCCAGTACTTC
>-|14|TRBJ2-7|TRBV15|TRBD1
CAASAWTGFDEQYF
TGTGCCGCCAGCGCCTGGACAGGGTTTGACGAGCAGTACTTC
>few|14|TRBJ1-5|TRBV4-1|TRBD1
CASSPGQGNQPQHF
TGCGCCAGCAGCCCCGGACAGGGTAATCAGCCCCAGCATTTT
>-|13|TRBJ2-3|TRBV5-5|TRBD1
CASSLASDRVQYF
TGTGCCAGCAGCTTGGCCTCCGACAGGGTGCAGTATTTT
>once|17|TRBJ2-3|TRBV18|-
CASSPFQRGQSPDTQYF
TGTGCCAGCTCACCTTTTCAGCGCGGGCAGTCCCCAGATACGCAGTATTTT
>-|14|TRBJ2-7|TRBV6-1|-
CASRRAQNSYEQYF
TGTGCCAGCAGGCGGGCCCAGAACTCCTACGAGCAGTACTTC
>-|15|TRBJ2-6|TRBV27|-
CASSLGLSGANVLTF
TGTGCCAGCAGTTTAGGATTATCTGGGGCCAACGTCCTGACTTTC
>-|14|TRBJ2-4|TRBV27|-
CASQIGAGSGIQYF
TGTGCCAGCCAAATCGGGGCGGGGAGCGGCATTCAGTACTTC
>-|14|TRBJ2-5|TRBV10-3|TRBD1
CATASTGGAETQYF
TGTGCCACCGCCTCGACAGGGGGCGCCGAGACCCAGTACTTC
>few|12|TRBJ1-1|TRBV28|-
CASSRPRVGAFF
TGTGCCAGCAGTCGGCCCAGGGTGGGAGCTTTCTTT
>-|15|TRBJ2-5|TRBV7-9|-
CASSLVQGGSETQYF
TGTGCCAGCAGCTTAGTGCAGGGCGGTAGCGAGACCCAGTACTTC
>-|15|TRBJ2-1|TRBV7-3|TRBD2
CASSASIAGHNEQFF
TGTGCCAGCAGCGCGTCGATAGCGGGGCACAATGAGCAGTTCTTC
>-|14|TRBJ1-1|TRBV9|-
CASSPRAMVTEAFF
TGTGCCAGCAGCCCCCGGGCGATGGTGACTGAAGCTTTCTTT
>-|19|TRBJ1-5|TRBV19|-
CASSIDLGRQGGFNQPQHF
TGTGCCAGTAGTATAGATCTGGGGCGGCAGGGCGGCTTCAATCAGCCCCAGCATTTT
>-|11|TRBJ2-2|TRBV7-9|-
CASSRNGELFF
TGTGCCAGCAGTCGTAACGGCGAGCTGTTTTTT
>-|16|TRBJ1-1|TRBV13|-
CASSLGLTGLNTEAFF
TGTGCCAGCAGCTTAGGCCTTACAGGTCTGAACACTGAAGCTTTCTTT
>-|15|TRBJ2-2|TRBV4-1|TRBD1
CASSQDRQGAQRLFF
TGCGCCAGCAGCCAAGATCGTCAGGGGGCGCAAAGGCTGTTTTTT
>-|20|TRBJ2-2|TRBV27|TRBD2
CASSARGLAGGSRYTGELFF
TGTGCCAGCAGTGCAAGGGGACTAGCGGGAGGGAGTAGGTACACCGGGGAGCTGTTTTTT
>-|14|TRBJ2-2|TRBV2|-
CASKSQINTGELFF
TGTGCCAGCAAGTCACAGATCAACACCGGGGAGCTGTTTTTT
>-|15|TRBJ2-3|TRBV7-2|-
CASSLEGSFTDTQYF
TGTGCCAGCAGCTTAGAGGGTAGTTTCACAGATACGCAGTATTTT
>-|14|TRBJ1-2|TRBV27|-
CASTNISRQNGYTF
TGTGCCAGCACCAACATCAGTCGACAGAACGGCTACACCTTC
>-|13|TRBJ2-7|TRBV7-9|-
CASSLEVGVEQYF
TGTGCCAGCAGCTTAGAGGTAGGGGTCGAGCAGTACTTC
>-|12|TRBJ1-1|TRBV28|-
CASRPGGREAFF
TGTGCCAGCAGACCTGGGGGGCGAGAAGCTTTCTTT
>-|13|TRBJ1-5|TRBV16|-
CASSQSSNQPQHF
TGTGCCAGCAGCCAAAGTAGCAATCAGCCCCAGCATTTT
>-|14|TRBJ2-1|TRBV6-5|-
CASSLERLVNEQFF
TGTGCCAGCTCACTGGAGCGGCTAGTCAATGAGCAGTTCTTC
>-|16|TRBJ1-1|TRBV5-6|TRBD1
CASSPGTGATNTEAFF
TGTGCCAGCAGCCCCGGGACAGGGGCCACCAACACTGAAGCTTTCTTT
>-|16|TRBJ2-1|TRBV5-1|-
CASSLEATTLGNEQFF
TGCGCCAGCAGCTTAGAAGCGACCACCCTTGGCAATGAGCAGTTCTTC
>-|13|TRBJ2-7|TRBV28|-
CASSMLGPYEQYF
TGTGCCAGCAGCATGTTGGGACCCTACGAGCAGTACTTC
>-|14|TRBJ2-7|TRBV7-2|-
CASSLGQGNYEQYF
TGTGCCAGCAGCTTAGGGCAGGGCAACTACGAGCAGTACTTC
>-|15|TRBJ2-2|TRBV19|-
CASSPGTANTGELFF
TGTGCCAGTAGTCCTGGGACGGCGAACACCGGGGAGCTGTTTTTT
>-|15|TRBJ2-5|TRBV6-1|-
CASIPSANRQETQYF
TGTGCCAGCATCCCTAGCGCAAACCGCCAAGAGACCCAGTACTTC